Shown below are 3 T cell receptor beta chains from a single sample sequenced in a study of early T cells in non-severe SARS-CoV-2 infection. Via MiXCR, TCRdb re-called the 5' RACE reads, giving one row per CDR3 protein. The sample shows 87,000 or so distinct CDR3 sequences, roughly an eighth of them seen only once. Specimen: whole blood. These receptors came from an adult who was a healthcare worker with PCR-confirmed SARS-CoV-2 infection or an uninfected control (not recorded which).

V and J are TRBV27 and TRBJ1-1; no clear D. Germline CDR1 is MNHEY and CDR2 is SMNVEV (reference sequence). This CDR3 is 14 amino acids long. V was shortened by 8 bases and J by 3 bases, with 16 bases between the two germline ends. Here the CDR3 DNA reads TGTGCCAGCTTCTCACTCGAGAGGTACACTGAAGCTTTCTTT. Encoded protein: CASFSLERYTEAFF.

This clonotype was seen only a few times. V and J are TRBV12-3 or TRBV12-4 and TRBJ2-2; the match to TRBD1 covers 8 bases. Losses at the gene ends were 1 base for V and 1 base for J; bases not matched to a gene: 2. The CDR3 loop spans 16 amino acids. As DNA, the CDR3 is TGTGCCAGCAGTTTAGGGGGGACAGGGAACACCGGGGAGCTGTTTTTT. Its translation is CASSLGGTGNTGELFF.

DNA of the CDR3: TGTGCCAGCAGTTCTAGCGGGAGGACACTTTTCACAGATACGCAGTATTTT. This codes for CASSSSGRTLFTDTQYF. V gene TRBV12-3 or TRBV12-4 combines with J gene TRBJ2-3, with 11 nucleotides matching TRBD2. J was trimmed by 2 bases and V by 4 bases; bases with no gene match: 8. The CDR3 runs to 17 residues.